Given below is one T cell receptor beta chain in context. The target antigen is unknown. Losses at the gene ends were 6 bases for V and 2 bases for J; bases not matched to a gene: 5. The CDR3 length is 15 residues. Looked up from germline, CDR1 is SGHRS and CDR2 is YFSETQ. Exposure to brentuximab vedotin varied, and each patient had relapsed following autologous stem cell transplantation. Method: immunoSEQ multiplex PCR; TCRdb's copy keeps in-frame clones and lacks some. The data contain about 27,000 clones, around four fifths of them singletons. These data are taken from a study of PD-1 blockade in classical Hodgkin lymphoma. Study-level findings and limits: A significant rise in TCR diversity by C4D1 was seen for CD4+ but not CD8+ cells.

The V call is TRBV5-1, the J call TRBJ2-5; 12 bases agree with TRBD1. The TCR comes from a human donor with classical Hodgkin lymphoma. This sample comprised peripheral blood mononuclear cells (PBMCs), obtained before the second cycle of nivolumab. The chain's CDR3 is CASNSGQGAQETQYF. In DNA, the CDR3 is TGCGCCAGCAATTCGGGACAGGGGGCTCAAGAGACCCAGTACTTC. Together with reference TRBV5-1 and TRBJ2-5, the CDR3 gives the full variable domain: KAGVTQTPRYLIKTRGQQVTLSCSPISGHRSVSWYQQTPGQGLQFLFEYFSETQRNKGNFPGRFSGRQFSNSRSEMNVSTLELGDSALYLCASNSGQGAQETQYFGPGTRLLVL.